This T cell receptor beta chain is drawn from a study of blood T cell repertoires in COVID-19. Turning to the study itself: Whether acute or convalescent, the COVID-19 samples came from the United States, Italy and Spain. T cells, B-cell-depleted T cells, or PBMCs provided the cDNA or gDNA that served as material.

Original analysis: Amplification from reference gene primers served as the basis for estimated nucleated cell counts. Assay used: immunoSEQ multiplex PCR; TCRdb lists only in-frame clones, some missing. That table gives V, J and clone size, and the DNA gave D and trimming. The sample lists under 250,000 clones; under 95% were seen once. The sequencing sample was made of peripheral blood. This receptor was identified in a man younger than 45 with acute or convalescent COVID-19.

The CDR3 nucleotides read TGTGCCAGCAGGCCCCCCGGGGGAGGGGCCTACGAGCAGTACTTC. Translation gives CASRPPGGGAYEQYF. This chain joins TRBV6-6 and TRBJ2-7, with 7 bases lining up with TRBD2. CDR1 and CDR2 (germline): MNHNY, SVGAGI (reference sequence). V was clipped by 6 bases and J by 2 bases; unmatched bases: 10. The CDR3 is made up of 15 amino acids.